This T cell receptor (beta chain) emerged from a study of T cells in Graves' hyperthyroidism and ophthalmopathy. This CDR3 has 13 residues. The trim removed 5 bases at V and 1 base at J, leaving 2 bases unmatched. Germline assignment: CDR1 MNHNS and CDR2 SASEGT. It was uncontrolled infection, other autoimmune disease, pregnancy or lactation that excluded patients. This clonotype was observed a few times. The TCR beta CDR3 regions underwent amplification using RNA transcripts as the source. During a first-round RT-PCR of the TCR CDR3, the HTBI primer set was used. TCRdb fed the multiplex PCR reads into MiXCR, producing one record per CDR3 protein. The sample has 300,000 to 500,000 distinct CDR3 sequences, 11% to 15% seen once.

This chain connects TRBV6-1 to TRBJ2-7; 7 bases are shared with TRBD2. The sequencing sample was made of blood. The TCR originated in a man in his fifties with Graves' ophthalmopathy. The CDR3 reads CASSREASYEQYF. CDR3 in DNA: TGTGCCAGCAGTCGGGAGGCTTCCTACGAGCAGTACTTC.